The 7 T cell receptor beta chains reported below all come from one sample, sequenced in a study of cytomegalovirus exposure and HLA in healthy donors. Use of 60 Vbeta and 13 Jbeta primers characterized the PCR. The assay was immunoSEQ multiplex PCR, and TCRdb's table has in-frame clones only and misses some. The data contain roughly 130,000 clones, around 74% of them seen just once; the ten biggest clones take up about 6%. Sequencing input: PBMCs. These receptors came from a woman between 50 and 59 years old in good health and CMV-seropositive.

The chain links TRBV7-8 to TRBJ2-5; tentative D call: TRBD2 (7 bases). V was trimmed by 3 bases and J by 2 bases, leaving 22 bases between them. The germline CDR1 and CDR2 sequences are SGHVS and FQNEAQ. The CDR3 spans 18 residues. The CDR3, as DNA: TGTGCCAGCAGCTTCGGGCGGAGGGGGGGGAGGGATCAAGAGACCCAGTACTTC. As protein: CASSFGRRGGRDQETQYF.

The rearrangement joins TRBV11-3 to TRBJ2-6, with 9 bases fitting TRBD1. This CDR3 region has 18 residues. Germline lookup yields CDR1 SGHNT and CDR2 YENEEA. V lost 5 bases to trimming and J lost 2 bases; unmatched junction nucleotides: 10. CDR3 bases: TGTGCCAGCAGCGGTCCCGGGACAGGGTACGCTGGGGCCAACGTCCTGACTTTC. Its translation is CASSGPGTGYAGANVLTF.

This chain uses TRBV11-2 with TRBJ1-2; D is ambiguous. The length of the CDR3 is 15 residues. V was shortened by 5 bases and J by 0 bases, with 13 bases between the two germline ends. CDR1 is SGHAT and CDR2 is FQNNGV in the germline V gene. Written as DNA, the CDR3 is TGTGCCAGCAGCCAAGTCCGGGGATCTAACTATGGCTACACCTTC. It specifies CASSQVRGSNYGYTF.

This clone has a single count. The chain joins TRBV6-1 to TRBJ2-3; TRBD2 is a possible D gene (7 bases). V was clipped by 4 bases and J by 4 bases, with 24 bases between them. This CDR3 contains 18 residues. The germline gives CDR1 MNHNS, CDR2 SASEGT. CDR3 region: CASSAKRVGPGGADTQYF. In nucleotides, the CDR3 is TGTGCCAGCAGTGCCAAGCGTGTGGGGCCGGGGGGCGCAGATACGCAGTATTTT.

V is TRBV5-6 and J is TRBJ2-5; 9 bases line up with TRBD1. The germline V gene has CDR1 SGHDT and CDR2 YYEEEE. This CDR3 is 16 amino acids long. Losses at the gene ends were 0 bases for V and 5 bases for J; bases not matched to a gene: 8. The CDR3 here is CASSLGPTGGRETQYF. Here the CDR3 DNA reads TGTGCCAGCAGCTTGGGGCCCACAGGGGGCAGGGAGACCCAGTACTTC.

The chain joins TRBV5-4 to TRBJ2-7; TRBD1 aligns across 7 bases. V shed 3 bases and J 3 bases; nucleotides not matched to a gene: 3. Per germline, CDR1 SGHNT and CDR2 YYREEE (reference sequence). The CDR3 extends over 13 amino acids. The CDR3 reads CASSSGQVYEQYF. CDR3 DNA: TGTGCCAGCAGCTCCGGACAGGTCTACGAGCAGTACTTC.

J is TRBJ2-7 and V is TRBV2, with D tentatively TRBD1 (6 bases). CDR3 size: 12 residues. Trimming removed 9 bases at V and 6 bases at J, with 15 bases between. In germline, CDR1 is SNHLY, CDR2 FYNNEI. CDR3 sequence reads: CASDRTLAEQYF. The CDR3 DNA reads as TGTGCCAGTGACAGGACCCTCGCCGAGCAGTACTTC.